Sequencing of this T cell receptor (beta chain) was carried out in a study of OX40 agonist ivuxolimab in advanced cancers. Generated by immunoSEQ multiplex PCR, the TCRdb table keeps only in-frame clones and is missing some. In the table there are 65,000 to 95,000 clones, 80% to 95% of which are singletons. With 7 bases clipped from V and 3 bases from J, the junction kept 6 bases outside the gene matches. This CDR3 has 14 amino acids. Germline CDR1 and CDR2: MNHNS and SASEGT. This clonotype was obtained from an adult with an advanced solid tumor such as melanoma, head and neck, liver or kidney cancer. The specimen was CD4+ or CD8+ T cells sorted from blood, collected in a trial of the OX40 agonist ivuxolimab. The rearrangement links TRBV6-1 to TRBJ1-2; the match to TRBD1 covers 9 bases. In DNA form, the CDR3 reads TGTGCCAGCAAACAGGGGGCGTATCACTATGGCTACACCTTC. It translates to CASKQGAYHYGYTF.